This T cell receptor (beta chain) was sequenced during a study of patients and donors after allogeneic stem cell transplantation. The V gene lost 1 base and the J gene lost 4 bases, with 13 bases spanning the gap. CDR1 and CDR2 (germline): SGHRS, YFSETQ. The CDR3 is 15 amino acids. Via MiXCR, TCRdb re-called the RT-PCR reads, giving one row per CDR3 protein. The sample has around 240,000 distinct CDR3 sequences, approximately 14% seen once. This sequence joins TRBV5-1 and TRBJ2-3, with D unclear. The specimen was blood, either unsorted or a sorted T cell fraction (not recorded which). The source of this sequence is a human donor who was either an allogeneic HSCT recipient or a stem cell or donor lymphocyte infusion donor (not recorded which). It is not recorded whose cells these are; they may come from a transplant donor. CDR3 protein: CASSLSPIRADTQYF. The CDR3 nucleotides read TGCGCCAGCAGCTTGTCCCCGATTCGGGCAGATACGCAGTATTTT.